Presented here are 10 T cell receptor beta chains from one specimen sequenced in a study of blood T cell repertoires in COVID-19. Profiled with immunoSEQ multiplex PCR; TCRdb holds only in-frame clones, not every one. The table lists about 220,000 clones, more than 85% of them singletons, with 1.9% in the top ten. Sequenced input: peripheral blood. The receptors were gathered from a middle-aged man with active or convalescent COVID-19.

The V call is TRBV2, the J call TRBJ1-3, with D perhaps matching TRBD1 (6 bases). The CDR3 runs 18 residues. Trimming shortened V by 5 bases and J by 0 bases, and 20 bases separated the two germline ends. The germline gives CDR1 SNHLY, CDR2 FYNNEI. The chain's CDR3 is CASSQTSYRASSGNTIYF. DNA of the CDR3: TGTGCCAGCAGTCAGACCTCATACAGGGCAAGCTCTGGAAACACCATATATTTT.

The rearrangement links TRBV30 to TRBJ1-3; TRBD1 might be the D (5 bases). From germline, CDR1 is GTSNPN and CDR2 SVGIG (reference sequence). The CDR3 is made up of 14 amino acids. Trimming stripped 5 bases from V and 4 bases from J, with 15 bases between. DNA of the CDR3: TGTGCCTGGGCCCACGGGGGGATAGGAAACACCATATATTTT. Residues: CAWAHGGIGNTIYF.

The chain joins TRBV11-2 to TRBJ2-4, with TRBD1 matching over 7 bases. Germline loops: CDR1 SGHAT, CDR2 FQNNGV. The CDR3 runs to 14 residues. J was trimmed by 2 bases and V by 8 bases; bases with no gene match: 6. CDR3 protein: CASGRTGPKNIQYF. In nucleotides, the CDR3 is TGTGCCAGCGGCCGGACAGGCCCCAAAAACATTCAGTACTTC.

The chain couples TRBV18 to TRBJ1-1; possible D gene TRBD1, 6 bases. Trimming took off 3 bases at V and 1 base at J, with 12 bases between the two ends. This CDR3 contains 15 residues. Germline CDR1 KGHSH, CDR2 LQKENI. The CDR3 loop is CASSPSGTRNTEAFF. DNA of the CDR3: TGTGCCAGCTCACCTTCCGGGACAAGGAACACTGAAGCTTTCTTT.

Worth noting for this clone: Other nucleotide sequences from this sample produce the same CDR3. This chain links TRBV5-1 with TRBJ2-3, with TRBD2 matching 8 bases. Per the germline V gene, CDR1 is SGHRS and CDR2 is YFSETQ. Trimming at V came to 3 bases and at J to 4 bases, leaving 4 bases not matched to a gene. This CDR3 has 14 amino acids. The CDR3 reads CASSSGGLADTQYF. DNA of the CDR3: TGCGCCAGCAGCTCGGGGGGGCTTGCAGATACGCAGTATTTT.

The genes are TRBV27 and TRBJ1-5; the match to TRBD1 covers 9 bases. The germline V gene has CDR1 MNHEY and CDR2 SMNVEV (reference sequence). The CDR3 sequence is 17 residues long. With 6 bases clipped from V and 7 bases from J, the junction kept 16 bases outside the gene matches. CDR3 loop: CASSAGGTGRKSQPQHF. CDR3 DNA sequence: TGTGCCAGCAGCGCCGGGGGGACAGGGCGAAAATCGCAGCCCCAGCATTTT.

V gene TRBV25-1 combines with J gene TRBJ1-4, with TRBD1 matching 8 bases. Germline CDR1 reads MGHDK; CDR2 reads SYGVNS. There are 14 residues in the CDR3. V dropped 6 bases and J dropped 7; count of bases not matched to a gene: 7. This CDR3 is CASSDRTGLEKLFF. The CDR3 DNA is TGTGCCAGCAGCGATAGGACAGGGCTTGAAAAACTGTTTTTT.

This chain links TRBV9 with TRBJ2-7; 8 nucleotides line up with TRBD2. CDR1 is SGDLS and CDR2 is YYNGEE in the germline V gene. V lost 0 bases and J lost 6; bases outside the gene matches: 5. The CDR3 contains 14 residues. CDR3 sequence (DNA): TGTGCCAGCAGCGTAGTCAGCGGGAGTACCGAGCAGTACTTC. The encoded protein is CASSVVSGSTEQYF.

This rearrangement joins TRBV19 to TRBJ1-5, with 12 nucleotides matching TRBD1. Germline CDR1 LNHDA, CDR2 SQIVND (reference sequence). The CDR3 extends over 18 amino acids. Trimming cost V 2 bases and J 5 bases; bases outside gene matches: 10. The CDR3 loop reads CASSIRDRGHPLHQPQHF. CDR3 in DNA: TGTGCCAGTAGTATACGGGACAGGGGGCATCCCTTGCATCAGCCCCAGCATTTT.

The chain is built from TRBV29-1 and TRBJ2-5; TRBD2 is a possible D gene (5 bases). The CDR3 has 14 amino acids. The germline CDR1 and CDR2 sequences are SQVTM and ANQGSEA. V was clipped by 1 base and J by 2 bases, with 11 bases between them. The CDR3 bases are TGCAGCGTTGAAGCCCCGGGGTCACAAGAGACCCAGTACTTC. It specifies CSVEAPGSQETQYF.